One sample yielded the 9 T cell receptor beta chains listed below, sequenced in a study of vaccination and CD4 T cells after COVID-19. This sample's treatment: approximately nine-day PBMC culture with coronavirus spike peptide pools or control peptides (ViraFEST assay). These receptors lack a known antigen. Cultured CD4+ T-cell DNA underwent Oncomine TCR Beta short-read sequencing. TCRdb reanalysed the PCR reads using MiXCR and keeps one entry per CDR3 protein. Counted here are 25,000 to 30,000 distinct CDR3 sequences, 50% occurring once; the ten biggest clones make up 28%. Here the sequenced sample was CD4+ T cells from blood, cultured in vitro, taken before SARS-CoV-2 vaccination. The receptors come from a human donor who received a COVID-19 vaccine.

This rearrangement joins TRBV29-1 to TRBJ1-1, with D unresolved. CDR3 length: 14 residues. Germline V gene sequence: CDR1 SQVTM, CDR2 ANQGSEA. V dropped 1 base and J dropped 1 base, with 10 bases sitting between them. The DNA of the CDR3 is TGCAGCGTTGAAGTAAGGCAGGCGAACACTGAAGCTTTCTTT. It translates to CSVEVRQANTEAFF.

The rearrangement joins TRBV2 to TRBJ2-3, with a possible D match to TRBD2 (6 bases). Germline V gene lookup returns CDR1 SNHLY and CDR2 FYNNEI. This CDR3 region has 15 residues. The germline V and J ends were trimmed by 6 bases and 0 bases, with 13 bases remaining between them. The CDR3 bases are TGTGCCAGCAGGGGGGGACTGGCTAGCACAGATACGCAGTATTTT. Translating gives CASRGGLASTDTQYF.

The chain links TRBV5-4 to TRBJ1-3; TRBD1 is a possible D gene (6 bases). Germline V lookup: CDR1 SGHNT, CDR2 YYREEE (reference sequence). The CDR3 contains 15 residues. The V and J ends lost 4 bases and 4 bases respectively, with 15 bases between them. DNA for the CDR3: TGTGCCAGCAGCGCTCCGGGGGGCGAAGGAAACACCATATATTTT. This gives the protein CASSAPGGEGNTIYF.

V gene TRBV5-1 combines with J gene TRBJ1-1; the D gene is possibly TRBD1 (5 bases). The V gene lost 4 bases and the J gene lost 6 bases, with 19 bases spanning the gap. The CDR3 spans 15 residues. CDR1 is SGHRS and CDR2 is YFSETQ in the germline V gene. The CDR3 nucleotides read TGCGCCAGCAGCCCCGAACGGGGGGGAACCCCTGAAGCTTTCTTT. Translation: CASSPERGGTPEAFF.

The chain links TRBV6-1 to TRBJ1-2, with a tentative D call TRBD1 (6 bases). The CDR3 has 16 amino acids. CDR1 MNHNS and CDR2 SASEGT come from the germline V gene. The ends were cut back, 6 bases at V and 6 bases at J, with 23 bases in the middle. CDR3 amino acids: CASSLERGRGEDGYTF. The CDR3 nucleotides read TGTGCCAGCAGCCTAGAGAGGGGCAGGGGAGAGGATGGCTACACCTTC.

This clonotype was seen once. The V gene is TRBV11-2, the J gene TRBJ2-5, with D tentatively TRBD2 (5 bases). In germline, CDR1 is SGHAT, CDR2 FQNNGV. The CDR3 length is 14 residues. V lost 0 bases and J lost 2, with 7 bases in between. Here the CDR3 DNA reads TGTGCCAGCAGCTTAGAAGCGGTACAAGAGACCCAGTACTTC. It codes for CASSLEAVQETQYF.

Only a few counts were recorded for this clonotype. The rearrangement links TRBV7-6 to TRBJ2-7; 7 bases agree with TRBD2. CDR1 SGHVS and CDR2 FNYEAQ come from the germline V gene. Germline trimming cut 5 bases from V and 5 bases from J; bases unmatched to any gene: 6. CDR3 length: 13 amino acids. DNA of the CDR3: TGTGCCAGCAGCACTACGGGGAGGGACGAGCAGTACTTC. It translates to CASSTTGRDEQYF.

V is TRBV21-1 and J is TRBJ1-1; the table names TRBD1, a call not compared with the DNA. TRBV21-1 is classified as a pseudogene. This CDR3 contains 18 residues. CDR3 sequence: CAEHATTRTGTLGTEAFF. The CDR3 nucleotides are TGTGCCGAGCATGCCACCACTCGGACAGGGACCTTGGGCACTGAAGCTTTCTTT.

This clonotype was observed once. V is TRBV6-1 and J is TRBJ2-3; no clear D gene. Germline V gives CDR1 MNHNS, CDR2 SASEGT. The CDR3 totals 12 residues. The V end was cut by 6 bases, the J end by 6 bases, with 10 bases between. CDR3 amino acids: CASRTTSDTQYF. The CDR3 DNA sequence: TGTGCCAGCAGGACGACATCCGATACGCAGTATTTT.